The 16 T cell receptor beta chains in this list originate from one sample, sequenced in a study of monozygotic twins with inflammatory bowel disease. With the 5' RACE reads reprocessed, TCRdb shows one record per CDR3 protein and no DNA. The sample data list 85,000 to 110,000 distinct CDR3 sequences. The sequenced sample was blood. The receptors stem from a human donor with ulcerative colitis or Crohn's disease, or a healthy co-twin of an affected twin (not recorded which).

The genes are TRBV7-2 and TRBJ2-5; without DNA, the TCRdb call of TRBD1 cannot be checked. This CDR3 has 16 residues. Germline lookup yields CDR1 SGHTA and CDR2 FQGNSA. The CDR3 sequence is CASSLAGGGIQETQYF.

The chain joins TRBV9 to TRBJ1-4. Germline loops: CDR1 SGDLS, CDR2 YYNGEE. This CDR3 is built from 16 residues. CDR3 sequence reads: CASSAHTGRGNEKLFF.

The chain links TRBV10-3 to TRBJ2-1; TCRdb names TRBD1, which stays unverified in the absence of DNA. CDR3 length: 15 residues. CDR1 is ENHRY, CDR2 SYGVKD, per germline. This CDR3 reads CAISGGESSYNEQFF.

The chain combines TRBV3-1 with TRBJ2-7; TCRdb reports TRBD2, a call that lacks DNA to check it against. The CDR3 totals 11 residues. Germline assignment: CDR1 LGHDT and CDR2 YNNKEL (reference sequence). The CDR3 spells CASRLANEQYF.

The rearrangement uses TRBV27 and TRBJ2-7. The germline V gene encodes CDR1 MNHEY and CDR2 SMNVEV (reference sequence). The CDR3 extends over 14 amino acids. CDR3 in amino acids: CASSLWSGAYEQYF.

The genes are TRBV27 and TRBJ2-7. Germline CDR1 reads MNHEY; CDR2 reads SMNVEV (reference sequence). This CDR3 contains 17 residues. CDR3 region: CASSSRTLASGSYEQYF.

The chain uses TRBV2 and TRBJ2-1. Looked up from germline, CDR1 is SNHLY and CDR2 is FYNNEI. CDR3 length: 14 amino acids. The CDR3 here is CASRDNGWNNEQFF. Full variable domain (rest looked up from reference TRBV2 and TRBJ2-1): EPEVTQTPSHQVTQMGQEVILRCVPISNHLYFYWYRQILGQKVEFLVSFYNNEISEKSEIFDDQFSVERPDGSNFTLKIRSTKLEDSAMYFCASRDNGWNNEQFFGPGTRLTVL.

The chain joins TRBV7-2 to TRBJ1-2; lacking DNA, the TRBD1 call made by TCRdb goes unchecked. This CDR3 region has 15 residues. Germline loops: CDR1 SGHTA, CDR2 FQGNSA. This CDR3 reads CASSFSGIRGYGYTF.

This chain uses TRBV10-3 with TRBJ2-7; the TCRdb D gene call, TRBD1, has no DNA to confirm it. This CDR3 comprises 13 residues. CDR1 is ENHRY and CDR2 is SYGVKD in the germline V gene. The CDR3 reads CAISKDRGYEQYF.

This chain joins TRBV6-6 and TRBJ1-2. Germline CDR1 MNHNY, CDR2 SVGAGI (reference sequence). The CDR3 runs 11 residues. The chain's CDR3 is CASSSRYGYTF.

This chain links TRBV15 with TRBJ1-2; checking the TCRdb D call of TRBD1 is not possible without DNA. Germline assignment: CDR1 LNHNV and CDR2 YYDKDF (reference sequence). The CDR3 covers 15 residues. This chain's CDR3 is CATSREGGPYYGYTF. Variable domain in full (rest from reference TRBV15 and TRBJ1-2): DAMVIQNPRYQVTQFGKPVTLSCSQTLNHNVMYWYQQKSSQAPKLLFHYYDKDFNNEADTPDNFQSRRPNTSFCFLDIRSPGLGDTAMYLCATSREGGPYYGYTFGSGTRLTVV.

The rearrangement links TRBV5-1 to TRBJ2-3. Germline lookup yields CDR1 SGHRS and CDR2 YFSETQ. CDR3 length: 13 amino acids. This CDR3 is CASSLLLTDTQYF.

This chain links TRBV11-3 with TRBJ2-1; the TRBD2 assignment by TCRdb is unverifiable without DNA. This CDR3 contains 14 residues. Germline lookup yields CDR1 SGHNT and CDR2 YENEEA. The CDR3 is CASSYGTTTHEQFF.

The chain is built from TRBV7-8 and TRBJ2-2; TCRdb's assignment of TRBD1 cannot be checked, as there is no DNA. Germline CDR1 SGHVS, CDR2 FQNEAQ. This CDR3 is 17 amino acids long. The CDR3 loop reads CASSLPGMGVRGGELFF.

The rearrangement links TRBV6-1 to TRBJ1-6; no DNA is available, so the TRBD1 call from TCRdb remains unchecked. This CDR3 has 16 amino acids. CDR1 and CDR2 (germline): MNHNS, SASEGT. The CDR3 sequence: CASTKDRGAFNSPLHF.

The chain recombines TRBV18 with TRBJ2-5; as DNA is missing, the TRBD2 call by TCRdb cannot be tested. Germline values: CDR1 KGHSH, CDR2 LQKENI. The CDR3 has 16 amino acids. CDR3 in amino acids: CASSPPSGRAGETQYF.